This record looks at one T cell receptor beta chain sequence and its context. Its antigen is unknown. This record belongs to a study of cytomegalovirus exposure and HLA in healthy donors. The PCR had 60 Vbeta and 13 Jbeta primers. Assay: immunoSEQ multiplex PCR; the TCRdb copy retains only in-frame clones and omits some. The sample lists around 64,000 clones, 60% to 80% occurring once. The CDR3 runs to 13 residues. Germline V CDR1 and CDR2: MNHNY, SVGAGI (reference sequence). Trimming removed 6 bases at V and 3 bases at J, with 12 bases between. General observations from the study: Data from an earlier analysis indicated that most TCR beta V segments were productive either about 87% or about 30% of the time.

The sequencing sample was made of PBMCs. This receptor was obtained from a young woman in good health and CMV-seropositive. The chain couples TRBV6-6 to TRBJ2-7; D is possibly TRBD1 (6 bases). The CDR3 here is CASSRQVNYEQYF. In nucleotides, the CDR3 is TGTGCCAGCAGCCGACAGGTAAACTACGAGCAGTACTTC.